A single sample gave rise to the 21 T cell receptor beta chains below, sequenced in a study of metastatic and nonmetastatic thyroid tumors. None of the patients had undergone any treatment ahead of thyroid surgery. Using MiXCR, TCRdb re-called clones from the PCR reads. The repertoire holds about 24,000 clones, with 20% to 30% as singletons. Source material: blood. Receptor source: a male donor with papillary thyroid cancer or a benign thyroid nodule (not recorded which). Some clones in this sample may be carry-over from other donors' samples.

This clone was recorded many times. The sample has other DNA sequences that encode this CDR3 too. CDR3 nucleotides: TGTGCCAGCAGTGAGATAGGGGTGGGGGATCCGAACACTGAAGCTTTCTTT. Its protein product is CASSEIGVGDPNTEAFF. The V call is TRBV6-4, the J call TRBJ1-1; weak D call: TRBD1 (5 bases). The CDR3 contains 17 residues. The V end was cut by 3 bases, the J end by 1 base, with 18 bases between. CDR1 is MRHNA, CDR2 SNTAGT, per germline.

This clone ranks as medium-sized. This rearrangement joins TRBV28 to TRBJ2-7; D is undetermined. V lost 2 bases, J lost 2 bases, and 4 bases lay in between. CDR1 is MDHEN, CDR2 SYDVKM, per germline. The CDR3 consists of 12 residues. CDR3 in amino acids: CASSLSPYEQYF. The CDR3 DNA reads TGTGCCAGCAGTTTAAGCCCCTACGAGCAGTACTTC.

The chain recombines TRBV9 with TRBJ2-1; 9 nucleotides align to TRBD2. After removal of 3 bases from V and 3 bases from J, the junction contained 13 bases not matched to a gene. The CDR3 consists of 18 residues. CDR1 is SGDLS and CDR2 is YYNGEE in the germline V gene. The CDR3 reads CASSARTISGSYYNEQFF. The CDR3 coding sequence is TGTGCCAGCAGCGCTAGAACCATTAGCGGGAGTTACTACAATGAGCAGTTCTTC.

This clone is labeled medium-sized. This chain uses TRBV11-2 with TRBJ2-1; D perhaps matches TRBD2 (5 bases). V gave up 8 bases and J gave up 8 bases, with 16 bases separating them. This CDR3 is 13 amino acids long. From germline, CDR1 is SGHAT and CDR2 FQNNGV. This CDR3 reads CASSDLALDEQFF. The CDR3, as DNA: TGTGCCAGCTCGGACCTAGCCTTGGATGAGCAGTTCTTC.

As DNA, the CDR3 is TGTGCCAGCAGCCGGGGGGTGGCGGAGACCCAGTACTTC. It encodes CASSRGVAETQYF. The chain uses TRBV11-3 and TRBJ2-5; 7 nucleotides agree with TRBD2. The CDR3 is made up of 13 amino acids. CDR1 and CDR2 from the germline V gene are SGHNT and YENEEA. V lost 5 bases to trimming and J lost 5 bases; unmatched junction nucleotides: 5.

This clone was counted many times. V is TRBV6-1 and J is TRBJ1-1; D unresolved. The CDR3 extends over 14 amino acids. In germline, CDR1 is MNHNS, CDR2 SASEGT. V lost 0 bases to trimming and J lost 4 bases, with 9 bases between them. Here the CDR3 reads CASSEALESTEAFF. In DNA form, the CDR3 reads TGTGCCAGCAGTGAAGCGCTGGAGAGCACTGAAGCTTTCTTT.

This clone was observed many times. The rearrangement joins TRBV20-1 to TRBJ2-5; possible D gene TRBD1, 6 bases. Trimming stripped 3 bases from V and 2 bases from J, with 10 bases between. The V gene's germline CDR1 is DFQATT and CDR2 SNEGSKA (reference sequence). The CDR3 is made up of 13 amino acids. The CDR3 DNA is TGCAGTGCTAGTAGGGACACTCAAGAGACCCAGTACTTC. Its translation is CSASRDTQETQYF.

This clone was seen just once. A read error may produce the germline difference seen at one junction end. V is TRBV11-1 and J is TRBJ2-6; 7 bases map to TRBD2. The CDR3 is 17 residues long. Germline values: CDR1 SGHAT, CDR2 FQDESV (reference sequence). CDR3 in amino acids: CASNPPGGSSGANFLTF. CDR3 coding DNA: TGTGCCAGCAACCCCCCGGGCGGGAGCTCTGGTGCCAACTTCCTGACTTTC.

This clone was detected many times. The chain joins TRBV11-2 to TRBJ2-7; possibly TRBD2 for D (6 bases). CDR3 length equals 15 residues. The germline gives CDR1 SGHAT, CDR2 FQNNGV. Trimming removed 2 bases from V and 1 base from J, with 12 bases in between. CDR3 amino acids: CASSLSSGRSYEQYF. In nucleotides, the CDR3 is TGTGCCAGCAGCTTATCGAGCGGGCGGTCCTACGAGCAGTACTTC.

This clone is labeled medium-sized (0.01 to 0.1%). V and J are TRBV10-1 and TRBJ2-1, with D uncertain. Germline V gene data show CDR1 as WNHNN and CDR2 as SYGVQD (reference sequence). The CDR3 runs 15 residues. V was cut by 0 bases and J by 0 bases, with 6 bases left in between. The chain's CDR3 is CASSESGVSYNEQFF. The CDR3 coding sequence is TGCGCCAGCAGTGAGTCAGGAGTCTCCTACAATGAGCAGTTCTTC.

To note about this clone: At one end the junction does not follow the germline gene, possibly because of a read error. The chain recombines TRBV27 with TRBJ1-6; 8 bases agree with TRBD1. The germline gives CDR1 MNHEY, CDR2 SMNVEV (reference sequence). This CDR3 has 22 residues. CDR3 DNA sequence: TGTGCCAGCAGTTTATCATACAGGGGGAGGACAAGCCAGAGCTCCTATATTTCACCCCTCCACTTT. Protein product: CASSLSYRGRTSQSSYISPLHF.

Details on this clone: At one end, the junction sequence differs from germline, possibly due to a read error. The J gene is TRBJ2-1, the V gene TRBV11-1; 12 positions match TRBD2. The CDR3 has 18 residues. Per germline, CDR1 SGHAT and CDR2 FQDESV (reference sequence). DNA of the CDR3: TGTGCCAGCAGCTTAGCTTGGACTAGCGGGATGAGCTACAATGAGAAGTTCTTC. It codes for CASSLAWTSGMSYNEKFF.

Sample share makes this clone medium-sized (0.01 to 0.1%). CDR3 DNA: TGCGCCAGCAGCTCCTCTGCGCTAGCGGTATCCTACGAGCAGTACTTC. This translates into CASSSSALAVSYEQYF. J is TRBJ2-7 and V is TRBV5-1; TRBD2 agrees at 7 bases. The germline gives CDR1 SGHRS, CDR2 YFSETQ. Trimming at V came to 3 bases and at J to 1 base, leaving 10 bases not matched to a gene. The CDR3 has 16 amino acids.

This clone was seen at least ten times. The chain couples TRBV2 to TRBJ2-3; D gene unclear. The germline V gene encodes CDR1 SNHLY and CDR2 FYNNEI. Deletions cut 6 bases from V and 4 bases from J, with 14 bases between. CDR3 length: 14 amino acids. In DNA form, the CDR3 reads TGTGCCAGCAGCTACAATTTACCCCCAGATACGCAGTATTTT. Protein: CASSYNLPPDTQYF.

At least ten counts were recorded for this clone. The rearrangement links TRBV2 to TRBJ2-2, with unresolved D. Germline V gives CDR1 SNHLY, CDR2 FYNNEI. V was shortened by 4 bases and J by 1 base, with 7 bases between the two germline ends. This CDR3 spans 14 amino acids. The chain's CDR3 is CASSAKRNTGELFF. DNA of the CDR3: TGTGCCAGCAGTGCCAAACGGAACACCGGGGAGCTGTTTTTT.

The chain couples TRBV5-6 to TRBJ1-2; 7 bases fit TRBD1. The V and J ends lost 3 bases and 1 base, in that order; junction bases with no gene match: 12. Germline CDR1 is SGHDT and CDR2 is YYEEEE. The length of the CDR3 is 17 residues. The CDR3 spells CASSYWDSSRLNYGYTF. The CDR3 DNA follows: TGTGCCAGCAGCTACTGGGACAGCAGTCGCCTTAACTATGGCTACACCTTC.

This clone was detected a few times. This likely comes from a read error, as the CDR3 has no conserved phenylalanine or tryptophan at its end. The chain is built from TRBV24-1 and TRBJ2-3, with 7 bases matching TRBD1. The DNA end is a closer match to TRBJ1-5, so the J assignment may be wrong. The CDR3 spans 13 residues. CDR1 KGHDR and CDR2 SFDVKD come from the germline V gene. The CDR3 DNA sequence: TGTGCCACGACACAGGGGCCGTACGATACGCAGCATCTT. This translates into CATTQGPYDTQHL.

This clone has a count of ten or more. The DNA of the CDR3 is TGTGCCAGCAGCTTTGTCGGGGATCTAATAGGCAAAAACATTCAGTACTTC. Its protein is CASSFVGDLIGKNIQYF. This chain connects TRBV7-2 to TRBJ2-4; possibly TRBD2 for D (5 bases). The CDR3 length is 17 residues. V was trimmed by 3 bases and J by 3 bases, leaving 18 bases between them. Germline loops: CDR1 SGHTA, CDR2 FQGNSA.

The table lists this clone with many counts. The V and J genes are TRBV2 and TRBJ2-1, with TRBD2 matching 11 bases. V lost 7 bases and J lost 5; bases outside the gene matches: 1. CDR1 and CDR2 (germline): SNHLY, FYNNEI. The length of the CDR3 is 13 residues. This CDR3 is CASKGLADNEQFF. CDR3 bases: TGTGCCAGCAAGGGACTAGCGGACAATGAGCAGTTCTTC.

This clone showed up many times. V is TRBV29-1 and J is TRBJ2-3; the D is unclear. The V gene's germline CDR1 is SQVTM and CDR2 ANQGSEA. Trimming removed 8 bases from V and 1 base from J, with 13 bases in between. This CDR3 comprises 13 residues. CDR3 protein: CSTQPWGTDTQYF. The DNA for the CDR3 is TGCAGCACCCAACCTTGGGGCACAGATACGCAGTATTTT.

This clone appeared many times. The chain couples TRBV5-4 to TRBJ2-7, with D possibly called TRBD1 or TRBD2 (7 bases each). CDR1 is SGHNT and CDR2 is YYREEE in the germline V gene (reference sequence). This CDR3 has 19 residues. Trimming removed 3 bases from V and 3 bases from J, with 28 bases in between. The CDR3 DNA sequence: TGTGCCAGCAGCTCGGCAGCTATCAAACAGGGGAGGGGTATCTACGAGCAGTACTTC. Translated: CASSSAAIKQGRGIYEQYF. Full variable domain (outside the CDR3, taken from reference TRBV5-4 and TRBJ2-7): ETGVTQSPTHLIKTRGQQVTLRCSSQSGHNTVSWYQQALGQGPQFIFQYYREEENGRGNFPPRFSGLQFPNYSSELNVNALELDDSALYLCASSSAAIKQGRGIYEQYFGPGTRLTVT.